Shown below are 15 T cell receptor beta chains from a single sample sequenced in a study of shared clonotypes between healthy human individuals. Cells designated naive CD8 were CD45RO-negative and were positively selected for CCR7, with terminally differentiated effector memory CD45RA+ cells excluded. Assay used: immunoSEQ multiplex PCR; TCRdb lists only in-frame clones, some missing. The data contain around 2,000,000 clones, roughly 91% of them singletons. Sequences were obtained from naive CD8+ T cells from PBMCs. The receptors stem from a man between 18 and 35 years old in good health. Some clones in this sample may be carry-over from other donors' samples.

Details on this clone: Different DNA sequences within this sample yield the same CDR3. This rearrangement joins TRBV5-6 to TRBJ2-5, with D unresolved. Looked up from germline, CDR1 is SGHDT and CDR2 is YYEEEE. V lost 1 base to trimming and J lost 1 base, with 5 bases between them. There are 13 residues in the CDR3. The CDR3 spells CASSLPGQETQYF. The CDR3 bases are TGTGCCAGCAGCTTGCCCGGCCAAGAGACCCAGTACTTC.

The rearrangement uses TRBV10-3 and TRBJ2-5; 9 nucleotides line up with TRBD2. The DNA end favors TRBJ2-7, so the J call may be wrong. This CDR3 is 15 amino acids long. CDR1 and CDR2 (germline): ENHRY, SYGVKD. For the CDR3, the DNA is TGTGCCATCAGGGGATTGGTAGCGGGGGCCTACGAGCAGTACTTC. This sequence encodes CAIRGLVAGAYEQYF.

The chain couples TRBV5-8 to TRBJ2-7; perhaps TRBD2 as D (6 bases). V shed 7 bases and J shed 2 bases, with 7 bases lying between them. This CDR3 region has 11 residues. The germline V gene encodes CDR1 SGHTS and CDR2 YDEGEE. The DNA of the CDR3 is TGTGCCAGCGGAGGGCCCTACGAGCAGTACTTC. This translates into CASGGPYEQYF.

In regard to this clone: The sample carries other DNA sequences with the same CDR3. The J gene is TRBJ2-3, the V gene TRBV7-3; D is undetermined. The CDR3 is 13 amino acids. The V and J ends lost 2 bases and 2 bases respectively, with 5 bases between them. The germline V gene encodes CDR1 SGHTA and CDR2 FQGTGA. The CDR3: CASSLGTTDTQYF. DNA of the CDR3: TGTGCCAGCAGCTTAGGCACCACAGATACGCAGTATTTT.

The rearrangement joins TRBV5-8 to TRBJ1-2; 9 bases are shared with TRBD1. V shed 4 bases and J 4 bases; nucleotides not matched to a gene: 14. Germline V gene sequence: CDR1 SGHTS, CDR2 YDEGEE. CDR3 size: 17 residues. CDR3: CASSHSPGQGALYGYTF. DNA for the CDR3: TGTGCCAGCAGCCACTCCCCGGGACAGGGTGCCCTCTATGGCTACACCTTC.

The rearrangement links TRBV27 to TRBJ1-1; TRBD1 agrees at 9 bases. The CDR3 loop spans 18 amino acids. The germline CDR1 and CDR2 sequences are MNHEY and SMNVEV (reference sequence). J lost 3 bases, V lost 4 bases, and 15 bases had no gene match. The CDR3 sequence is CASSSFTGGAARDTEAFF. The DNA of the CDR3 is TGTGCCAGCAGTTCCTTCACAGGGGGCGCAGCGAGAGACACTGAAGCTTTCTTT.

The rearrangement joins TRBV9 to TRBJ1-1, with 11 bases identical to TRBD1. Germline CDR1 and CDR2: SGDLS and YYNGEE. CDR3 length equals 12 residues. Trimming took 3 bases from V and 9 from J; bases not matched to a gene: 1. In DNA, the CDR3 is TGTGCCAGCAGCGGGACAGGGGGCAAAGCTTTCTTT. Its translation: CASSGTGGKAFF.

This sequence joins TRBV5-1 and TRBJ2-7, with a tentative D call TRBD2 (5 bases). V lost 0 bases and J lost 5, with 12 bases in between. The germline V gene has CDR1 SGHRS and CDR2 YFSETQ. CDR3 size: 14 residues. CDR3 amino acids: CASSLGRGRDEQYF. CDR3 coding DNA: TGCGCCAGCAGCTTGGGGCGAGGGCGAGACGAGCAGTACTTC.

V usage is TRBV14 and J usage is TRBJ2-1, with 13 bases aligning to TRBD2. CDR3 length: 18 residues. The J segment lost 6 bases and the V segment lost 5 bases, leaving 13 bases of the junction unmatched. In germline, CDR1 is SGHDN, CDR2 FVKESK. CDR3: CASSSGTSGDWGLNEQFF. As DNA, the CDR3 is TGTGCCAGCAGCTCCGGGACTAGCGGGGATTGGGGGCTCAATGAGCAGTTCTTC. Variable domain in full (rest from reference TRBV14 and TRBJ2-1): EAGVTQFPSHSVIEKGQTVTLRCDPISGHDNLYWYRRVMGKEIKFLLHFVKESKQDESGMPNNRFLAERTGGTYSTLKVQPAELEDSGVYFCASSSGTSGDWGLNEQFFGPGTRLTVL.

As concerns this clone: The junction shows a germline mismatch at one end, possibly a read error. The chain is built from TRBV29-1 and TRBJ2-5, with D perhaps matching TRBD2 (6 bases). The CDR3 consists of 10 residues. Per the germline V gene, CDR1 is SQVTM and CDR2 is ANQGSEA. The CDR3 sequence: CSASGLNLDF. The CDR3 nucleotides read TGCAGCGCCTCGGGACTGAATCTTGACTTC.

The chain joins TRBV6-1 to TRBJ1-3; D not resolved. The CDR3 consists of 15 residues. Germline CDR1 MNHNS, CDR2 SASEGT. The V and J ends lost 2 bases and 0 bases respectively, with 8 bases between them. In DNA, the CDR3 is TGTGCCAGCAGTGAATACGGCAGCTCTGGAAACACCATATATTTT. It encodes CASSEYGSSGNTIYF.

The V gene is TRBV30, the J gene TRBJ2-7, with D perhaps TRBD1 or TRBD2 (5 bases each). In germline, CDR1 is GTSNPN, CDR2 SVGIG (reference sequence). The CDR3 extends over 18 amino acids. V lost 1 base and J lost 0, with 22 bases in between. The CDR3, as DNA: TGTGCCTGGAGTGGAGTGGGAGATAACAGACAGAGCTCCTACGAGCAGTACTTC. It specifies CAWSGVGDNRQSSYEQYF.

The V and J genes are TRBV19 and TRBJ2-5; perhaps TRBD2 as D (6 bases). V was clipped by 3 bases and J by 1 base, with 6 bases between them. Germline CDR1 LNHDA, CDR2 SQIVND (reference sequence). This CDR3 comprises 13 residues. CDR3 DNA: TGTGCCAGTAGTATGGAGGGCCAAGAGACCCAGTACTTC. Amino acids: CASSMEGQETQYF.

The rearrangement links TRBV6-1 to TRBJ2-2; 11 bases fit TRBD1. There are 14 residues in the CDR3. The J segment lost 6 bases and the V segment lost 7 bases, leaving 4 bases of the junction unmatched. Germline CDR1 is MNHNS and CDR2 is SASEGT. The CDR3 nucleotides are TGTGCCAGCACGGACAGGGGGCGATCCGGGGAGCTGTTTTTT. It encodes CASTDRGRSGELFF.

This clone has only a few counts. The J gene is TRBJ1-5, the V gene TRBV4-1; D uncertain. Germline CDR1 MGHRA, CDR2 YSYEKL. The V gene lost 3 bases and the J gene lost 4 bases, with 13 bases spanning the gap. This CDR3 contains 15 residues. The CDR3 is CASSQQEFSNQPQHF. CDR3 bases: TGCGCCAGCAGCCAGCAGGAGTTTAGTAATCAGCCCCAGCATTTT.